These 24 T cell receptor beta chains were sequenced from one sample in a study of T cells in Graves' hyperthyroidism and ophthalmopathy (dated by TCRdb to between 2019 and 2020). Receptor amplification or capture employed multiplex PCR. Sequencing instrument: Illumina HiSeq 2000. The TCR beta CDR3 regions were amplified from the RNA transcripts. For the first round of RT-PCR on the TCR CDR3, the HTBI primer set was used together with the Qiagen OneStep RT-PCR kit. TCRdb redid the processing of the public reads, applying fastp at Q25 and MiXCR, and retained in-frame beta chains. Rows with one shared CDR3 protein collapse into an entry with the most common genes and DNA. The sample profile shows 300,000 to 400,000 distinct CDR3 sequences; about 18% of them were found once. The top ten clonotypes cover about half of the sample. Material: blood. The receptors derive from a woman between 50 and 59 years old with Graves' hyperthyroidism.

The rearrangement joins TRBV29-1 to TRBJ2-1; maybe TRBD2 (7 bases). With 1 base removed from V and 5 bases from J, the gap between germline ends came to 18 bases. This CDR3 is built from 16 residues. Germline CDR1 and CDR2: SQVTM and ANQGSEA. As DNA, the CDR3 is TGCAGCGTTGAAGGAGCGGGGACAAGTTCGAACAATGAGCAGTTCTTC. This gives the protein CSVEGAGTSSNNEQFF.

This clonotype was seen repeatedly, ten times or more. J is TRBJ2-7 and V is TRBV28, with D possibly TRBD2 on 6 matching bases. Germline V lookup: CDR1 MDHEN, CDR2 SYDVKM. The CDR3 consists of 14 residues. Trimming cost V 5 bases and J 5 bases, with 16 bases left between them. The CDR3 loop is CASSALVSGDEQYF. As DNA, the CDR3 is TGTGCCAGCAGTGCTTTGGTTTCGGGGGACGAGCAGTACTTC.

This clonotype was seen a handful of times. The chain's CDR3 is CASSAGVQETQYF. As DNA, the CDR3 is TGTGCCAGCAGCGCCGGGGTCCAAGAGACCCAGTACTTC. This chain connects TRBV7-3 to TRBJ2-5; possible D gene TRBD2, 5 bases. There are 13 residues in the CDR3. Germline CDR1 reads SGHTA; CDR2 reads FQGTGA. V lost 5 bases and J 1 base, leaving 8 bases between the germline ends.

This clonotype was detected many times. This chain connects TRBV28 to TRBJ2-1, with unresolved D. The V gene lost 5 bases and the J gene lost 8 bases, with 10 bases spanning the gap. The length of the CDR3 is 12 residues. Germline V CDR1 and CDR2: MDHEN, SYDVKM. The CDR3 is CASSPQIYEQFF. As DNA, the CDR3 is TGTGCCAGCAGTCCCCAAATATATGAGCAGTTCTTC.

The CDR3 region is CASRRDRESYEQYF. CDR3 DNA sequence: TGTGCCAGCAGGCGCGACAGGGAATCCTACGAGCAGTACTTC. The chain joins TRBV28 to TRBJ2-7, with TRBD1 identical over 7 bases. J gave up 1 base and V 6 bases, and 6 bases lay outside the gene matches. The CDR3 has 14 residues. From germline, CDR1 is MDHEN and CDR2 SYDVKM.

This clonotype was seen more than once but under ten times. A read error may explain this, as a much larger clone is one base away. The J gene is TRBJ2-1, the V gene TRBV11-2; TRBD2 agrees at 8 bases. In germline, CDR1 is SGHAT, CDR2 FQNNGV. Losses at the gene ends were 3 bases for V and 10 bases for J; bases not matched to a gene: 14. This CDR3 region has 16 residues. The CDR3 DNA sequence: TGTGCCAGCAGCTTGAACAGACTAGCGACAATCGGGGAGCAGTTCTTC. Encoded protein: CASSLNRLATIGEQFF.

The chain uses TRBV20-1 and TRBJ1-3; D call uncertain. V was cut by 2 bases and J by 3 bases, with 8 bases left in between. Germline values: CDR1 DFQATT, CDR2 SNEGSKA (reference sequence). The CDR3 has 13 residues. CDR3 loop: CSARSGNGNTIYF. The CDR3 DNA follows: TGCAGTGCTAGAAGCGGGAATGGAAACACCATATATTTT.

The table lists this clonotype with many counts. V is TRBV20-1 and J is TRBJ2-5; D could derive from TRBD1 or TRBD2 (6 bases each). Per germline, CDR1 DFQATT and CDR2 SNEGSKA (reference sequence). This CDR3 comprises 14 residues. V was pared by 3 bases and J by 5 bases, with 16 bases between. In nucleotides, the CDR3 is TGCAGTGCTAGCCCCCCGAGGGGGGTTGAGACCCAGTACTTC. Protein sequence: CSASPPRGVETQYF.

CDR3 in DNA: TGTGCCAGCAGTACAACCCGAAGCCGGGACAGCCAATACAATGAGCAGTTCTTC. It translates to CASSTTRSRDSQYNEQFF. The V and J genes are TRBV12-3 or TRBV12-4 and TRBJ2-1; 7 bases are shared with TRBD1. CDR3 length equals 18 residues. V shed 5 bases and J 4 bases; nucleotides not matched to a gene: 17.

The table lists this clonotype with a few counts. The V and J genes are TRBV11-2 and TRBJ1-4, with TRBD1 identical over 7 bases. This CDR3 is built from 14 residues. V shed 1 base and J 9 bases; nucleotides not matched to a gene: 5. Germline CDR1 SGHAT, CDR2 FQNNGV. The CDR3 DNA reads as TGTGCCAGCAGCTTAGCCGGACAGGATCAAAAACTGTTTTTT. Translated, it gives CASSLAGQDQKLFF.

This clonotype was recorded a few times. V gene TRBV18 combines with J gene TRBJ2-3; 7 bases are a match to TRBD1. The junction had 4 bases not matched to a gene; V was cut back by 5 bases and J by 5 bases. CDR1 KGHSH and CDR2 LQKENI come from the germline V gene. The CDR3 contains 13 residues. The CDR3 spells CASSEDRKDTQYF. The CDR3 coding sequence is TGTGCCAGCTCAGAGGACAGGAAAGATACGCAGTATTTT.

In its sample, this clonotype was seen many times. This rearrangement joins TRBV11-2 to TRBJ1-2; D unresolved. V gave up 3 bases and J gave up 8 bases, with 10 bases separating them. Looked up from germline, CDR1 is SGHAT and CDR2 is FQNNGV. This CDR3 has 12 amino acids. Here the CDR3 reads CASSFQTYGYTF. For the CDR3, the DNA is TGTGCCAGCAGCTTCCAAACGTACGGCTACACCTTC.

This rearrangement joins TRBV11-1 to TRBJ2-1, with D perhaps TRBD1 (7 bases). CDR3 length equals 15 residues. The V and J ends lost 5 bases and 2 bases respectively, with 13 bases between them. Germline-derived CDR1 and CDR2 are SGHAT and FQDESV (reference sequence). In DNA form, the CDR3 reads TGTGCCAGCAGCCCAGGGGGGTACACCTACAATGAGCAGTTCTTC. Its translation is CASSPGGYTYNEQFF.

This clonotype was seen many times. The CDR3 nucleotides are TGTGCCAGCAGCTTAAGGGCAGGAACCTCTGGAAACACCATATATTTT. Its translation is CASSLRAGTSGNTIYF. The chain carries TRBV11-2 and TRBJ1-3; the D is unclear. Per germline, CDR1 SGHAT and CDR2 FQNNGV. The CDR3 is made up of 16 amino acids. Trimming shortened V by 2 bases and J by 0 bases, and 11 bases separated the two germline ends.

The CDR3, as DNA: TGCAGCGCCCGGGGGGACCCCTCCCCCGATGAGCAGTACTTC. Translation gives CSARGDPSPDEQYF. V usage is TRBV29-1 and J usage is TRBJ2-7; 7 bases are shared with TRBD2. The CDR3 loop spans 14 amino acids. With 7 bases clipped from V and 7 bases from J, the junction kept 16 bases outside the gene matches. Germline V lookup: CDR1 SQVTM, CDR2 ANQGSEA.

This clonotype appeared many times. The chain recombines TRBV2 with TRBJ2-1; a weak D match, TRBD2 (5 bases). The CDR3 totals 11 residues. Between the trimmed V and J ends, which lost 8 bases and 7 bases, there was a span of 9 bases. Looked up from germline, CDR1 is SNHLY and CDR2 is FYNNEI. For the CDR3, the DNA is TGTGCCAGCCGGAGGTGGAATGAGCAGTTCTTC. This sequence encodes CASRRWNEQFF.

At least ten counts were recorded for this clonotype. V is TRBV5-1 and J is TRBJ2-3; 10 bases are shared with TRBD1. The CDR3 loop spans 16 amino acids. Germline lookup yields CDR1 SGHRS and CDR2 YFSETQ. After removal of 4 bases from V and 2 bases from J, the junction contained 7 bases not matched to a gene. The CDR3 bases are TGCGCCAGCAGCCCGGGGACAGGGGCAATCACAGATACGCAGTATTTT. Protein product: CASSPGTGAITDTQYF.

This clonotype was counted many times. CDR3 in DNA: TGTGCCAGCAGCCAAGATCTAGGTCTACCGAACACCGGGGAGCTGTTTTTT. This translates into CASSQDLGLPNTGELFF. The rearrangement links TRBV3-1 to TRBJ2-2; D remains ambiguous. Between the trimmed V and J ends, which lost 0 bases and 0 bases, there was a span of 11 bases. CDR1 and CDR2 (germline): LGHDT, YNNKEL (reference sequence). This CDR3 region has 17 residues.

This clonotype was observed at least ten times. The genes are TRBV3-1 and TRBJ2-3; D gene unclear. Germline V gives CDR1 LGHDT, CDR2 YNNKEL (reference sequence). The V and J ends lost 6 bases and 2 bases respectively, with 6 bases between them. This CDR3 is built from 12 residues. CDR3 in amino acids: CASSHTTDTQYF. CDR3 coding DNA: TGTGCCAGCAGTCATACCACAGATACGCAGTATTTT.

This clonotype was seen repeatedly, ten times or more. The chain joins TRBV6-1 to TRBJ2-7, with a possible D match to TRBD2 (6 bases). V shed 3 bases and J shed 3 bases, with 12 bases lying between them. Germline V CDR1 and CDR2: MNHNS, SASEGT. The CDR3 extends over 14 amino acids. CDR3 DNA: TGTGCCAGCAGTGAGCGGGACCATGACTACGAGCAGTACGTC. This translates into CASSERDHDYEQYV.

At least ten counts were recorded for this clonotype. The chain links TRBV5-1 to TRBJ1-2; 9 positions match TRBD1. CDR3 length: 14 amino acids. Unmatched junction bases numbered 4, after V lost 4 bases and J lost 3 bases. CDR1 and CDR2 from the germline V gene are SGHRS and YFSETQ. The CDR3 sequence: CASSTTGGDYGYTF. CDR3 in DNA: TGCGCCAGCAGCACAACAGGGGGCGACTATGGCTACACCTTC.

CDR3 DNA: TGCGCCCGCGGTACAGGTTTTAGCAATCAGCCCCAGCATTTT. Its protein product is CARGTGFSNQPQHF. V is TRBV5-1 and J is TRBJ1-5; D might be TRBD1 (5 bases). Germline CDR1 and CDR2: SGHRS and YFSETQ. This CDR3 region has 14 residues. Trimming took 10 bases from V and 0 from J, leaving 14 bases between them.

This clonotype was picked up many times. This chain links TRBV2 with TRBJ1-2, with 8 bases fitting TRBD1. The V gene end was trimmed by 4 bases and the J gene end by 4 bases; junction bases not matched to a gene: 8. The germline V gene has CDR1 SNHLY and CDR2 FYNNEI. CDR3 size: 15 residues. The CDR3 coding sequence is TGTGCCAGCAGTGGAGGGACAGGCCTTTTCTATGGCTACACCTTC. Translation gives CASSGGTGLFYGYTF.

This clonotype was counted between two and nine times. One end of the junction does not line up with germline, which may come from a read error. The J gene is TRBJ2-5, the V gene TRBV18, with D possibly being TRBD1 or TRBD2 (5 bases each). This CDR3 region has 15 residues. CDR1 and CDR2 from the germline V gene are KGHSH and LQKENI. CDR3 bases: TGTGCCAGCTCCCCACCGGGACGGGCGCAAGAGACCCAGTACTTC. This sequence encodes CASSPPGRAQETQYF.